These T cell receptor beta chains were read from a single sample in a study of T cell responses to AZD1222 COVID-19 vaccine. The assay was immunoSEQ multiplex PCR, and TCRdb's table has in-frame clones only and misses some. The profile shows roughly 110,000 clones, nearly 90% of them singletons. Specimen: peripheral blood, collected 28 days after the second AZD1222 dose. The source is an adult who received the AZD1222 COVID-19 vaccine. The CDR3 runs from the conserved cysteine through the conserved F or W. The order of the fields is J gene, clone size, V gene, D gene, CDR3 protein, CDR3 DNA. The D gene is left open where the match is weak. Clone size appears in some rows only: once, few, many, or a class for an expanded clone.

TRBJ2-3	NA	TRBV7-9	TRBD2	CASSLPGLESTDTQYF	TGTGCCAGCAGCCTACCGGGACTAGAGTCCACAGATACGCAGTATTTT
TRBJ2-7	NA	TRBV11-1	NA	CASSSQGEGYEQYF	TGTGCCAGCAGCTCCCAGGGGGAGGGCTACGAGCAGTACTTC
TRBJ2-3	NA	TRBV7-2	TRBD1	CASNAGTGSPFSTDTQYF	TGTGCCAGCAACGCCGGGACAGGGTCACCCTTTAGCACAGATACGCAGTATTTT
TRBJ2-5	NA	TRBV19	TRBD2	CASCEDGTRRFETQYF	TGTGCCAGTTGCGAGGACGGGACTAGACGGTTCGAGACCCAGTACTTC
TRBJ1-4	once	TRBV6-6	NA	CASSGPTGTNEKLFF	TGTGCCAGCAGTGGTCCGACAGGCACGAATGAAAAACTGTTTTTT
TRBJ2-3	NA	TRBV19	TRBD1	CASRSGQGITDTQYF	TGTGCCAGTAGAAGCGGACAGGGGATCACAGATACGCAGTATTTT
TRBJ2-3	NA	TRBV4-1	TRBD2	CASSRVSSGGPDTQYF	TGCGCCAGCAGCCGGGTTTCGAGCGGGGGTCCAGATACGCAGTATTTT
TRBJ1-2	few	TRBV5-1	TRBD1	CASSLWTGLYTF	TGCGCCAGCAGCCTGTGGACAGGACTCTACACCTTC
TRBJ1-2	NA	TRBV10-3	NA	CAISESVRGLLGYTF	TGTGCCATCAGTGAGTCCGTCAGGGGCCTGCTGGGCTACACCTTC
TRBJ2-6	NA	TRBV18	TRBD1	CASSPGTGAGANVLTF	TGTGCCAGCTCACCTGGGACAGGGGCCGGGGCCAACGTCCTGACTTTC
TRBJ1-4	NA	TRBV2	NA	CASSEIRVANEKLFF	TGTGCCAGCAGTGAAATAAGGGTGGCTAATGAAAAACTGTTTTTT
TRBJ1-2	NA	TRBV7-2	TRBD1	CASSSTGDYGYTF	TGTGCCAGCAGCTCAACAGGGGATTATGGCTACACCTTC
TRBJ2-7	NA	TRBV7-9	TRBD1	CASSPSQGVLFYEQYF	TGTGCCAGCAGCCCCAGCCAGGGGGTCTTATTCTACGAGCAGTACTTC
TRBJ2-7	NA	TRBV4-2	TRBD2	CASSQVSGGIYYEQYF	TGTGCCAGCAGCCAAGTCTCCGGGGGGATCTACTACGAGCAGTACTTC
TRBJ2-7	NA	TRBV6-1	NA	CASSEEGRLRDEQYF	TGTGCCAGCAGTGAAGAGGGTCGGCTCCGCGACGAGCAGTACTTC
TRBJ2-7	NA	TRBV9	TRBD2	CASSVATRGLAGDWEDGEQYF	TGTGCCAGCAGCGTAGCTACACGGGGACTAGCGGGGGACTGGGAGGATGGCGAGCAGTACTTC
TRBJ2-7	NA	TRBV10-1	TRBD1	CASSDPGTGVYEQYF	TGCGCCAGCAGTGACCCCGGGACAGGGGTCTACGAGCAGTACTTC
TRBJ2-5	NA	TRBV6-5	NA	CASRSGQGRTQYF	TGTGCCAGCAGAAGTGGTCAGGGGCGGACCCAGTACTTC
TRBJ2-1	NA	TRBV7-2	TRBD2	CASSLQRGNNEQFF	TGTGCCAGCAGCTTACAGCGGGGGAACAATGAGCAGTTCTTC
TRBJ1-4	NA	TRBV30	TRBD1	CASQGQGDEKLFF	TGTGCCTCCCAGGGACAGGGGGATGAAAAACTGTTTTTT
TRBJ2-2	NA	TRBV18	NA	CASSQGTGELFF	TGTGCCAGCTCCCAGGGAACCGGGGAGCTGTTTTTT
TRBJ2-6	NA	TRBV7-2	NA	CASSNNYRSSGANVLTF	TGTGCCAGCAGCAATAACTACAGGTCCTCTGGGGCCAACGTCCTGACTTTC
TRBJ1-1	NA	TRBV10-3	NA	CANQRESDTEAFF	TGTGCCAACCAGAGGGAATCAGACACTGAAGCTTTCTTT
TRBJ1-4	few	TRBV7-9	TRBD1	CASSKGQGGEKLFF	TGTGCCAGCAGCAAGGGACAGGGAGGTGAAAAACTGTTTTTT
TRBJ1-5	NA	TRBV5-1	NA	CASSLHPNWGNQPQHF	TGCGCCAGCAGCCTTCATCCCAACTGGGGCAATCAGCCCCAGCATTTT
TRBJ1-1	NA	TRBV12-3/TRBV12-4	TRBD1	CASSTTGTEAFF	TGTGCCAGCAGCACGACAGGGACTGAAGCTTTCTTT
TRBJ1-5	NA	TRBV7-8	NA	CASSVDRYNQPQHF	TGTGCCAGCAGCGTCGACAGGTACAATCAGCCCCAGCATTTT
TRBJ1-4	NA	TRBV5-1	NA	CASSLERGATNEKLFF	TGCGCCAGCAGCTTGGAGCGGGGTGCAACTAATGAAAAACTGTTTTTT
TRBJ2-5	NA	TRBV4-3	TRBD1	CASSHSHTGQEETQYF	TGCGCCAGCAGCCATTCTCACACAGGACAGGAAGAGACCCAGTACTTC
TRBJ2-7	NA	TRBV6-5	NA	CASSYSRSYEQYF	TGTGCCAGCAGTTACTCGAGGAGTTACGAGCAGTACTTC
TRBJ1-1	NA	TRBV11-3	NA	CASSLSPGVNTEAFF	TGTGCCAGCAGCTTGTCCCCAGGGGTCAACACTGAAGCTTTCTTT
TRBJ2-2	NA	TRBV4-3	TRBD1	CASSHTGQGGGELFF	TGCGCCAGCAGCCATACCGGACAGGGTGGCGGGGAGCTGTTTTTT
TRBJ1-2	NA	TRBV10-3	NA	CAISEQGDYGYTF	TGTGCCATCAGTGAGCAGGGCGACTATGGCTACACCTTC
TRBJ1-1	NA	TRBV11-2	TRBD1	CASSFGRTGGTEAFF	TGTGCCAGCAGCTTTGGCCGGACAGGGGGCACTGAAGCTTTCTTT
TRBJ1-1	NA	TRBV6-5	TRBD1	CASSYGDRGLAEAFF	TGTGCCAGCAGTTACGGGGACAGGGGGCTCGCTGAAGCTTTCTTT
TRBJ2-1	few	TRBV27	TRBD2	CASSPKIAGGMNEQFF	TGTGCCAGCAGTCCGAAAATAGCGGGGGGGATGAATGAGCAGTTCTTC
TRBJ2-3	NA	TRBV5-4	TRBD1	CASSPMTGGADTQYF	TGTGCCAGCAGCCCCATGACAGGGGGCGCAGATACGCAGTATTTT
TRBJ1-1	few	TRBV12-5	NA	CASGFIITQNTEAFF	TGTGCTAGTGGTTTCATAATCACACAGAACACTGAAGCTTTCTTT
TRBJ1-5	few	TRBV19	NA	CASSIGVGPQHF	TGTGCCAGTAGTATAGGCGTGGGGCCCCAGCATTTT
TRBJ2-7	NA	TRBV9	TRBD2	CASSVGGTTYEQYF	TGTGCCAGCAGCGTAGGGGGGACTACCTACGAGCAGTACTTC
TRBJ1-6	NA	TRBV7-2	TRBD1	CASSLAAGGISPLHF	TGTGCCAGCAGCTTAGCTGCAGGGGGCATTTCACCCCTCCACTTT
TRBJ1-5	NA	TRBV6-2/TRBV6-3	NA	CASSYSYRDGGRGNQPQHF	TGTGCCAGCAGTTACTCGTACCGGGATGGGGGCAGGGGCAATCAGCCCCAGCATTTT
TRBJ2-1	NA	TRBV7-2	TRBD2	CASNLERGGLGEQFF	TGTGCCAGCAACTTGGAGCGGGGGGGCCTGGGTGAGCAGTTCTTC
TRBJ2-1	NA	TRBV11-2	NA	CASSFQGLFVNEQFF	TGTGCCAGCAGCTTTCAGGGTCTCTTCGTCAATGAGCAGTTCTTC
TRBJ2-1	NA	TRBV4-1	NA	CASSQDRSSYNEQFF	TGCGCCAGCAGCCAAGATCGGAGTAGTTACAATGAGCAGTTCTTC
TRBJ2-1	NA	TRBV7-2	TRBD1	CASSPRDRAFNEQFF	TGTGCCAGCAGCCCCCGGGACAGGGCGTTCAATGAGCAGTTCTTC
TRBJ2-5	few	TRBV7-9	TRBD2	CASSRGLAGGQLLGETQYF	TGTGCCAGCAGCCGGGGACTAGCGGGGGGGCAGCTACTGGGAGAGACCCAGTACTTC
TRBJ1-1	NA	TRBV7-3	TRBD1	CASSTGVHTEAFF	TGTGCCAGCAGTACAGGGGTCCACACTGAAGCTTTCTTT
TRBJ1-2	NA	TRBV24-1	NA	CATSDSNHLYGYTF	TGTGCCACCAGTGACTCCAATCACCTCTATGGCTACACCTTC
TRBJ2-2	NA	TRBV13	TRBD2	CASSLISGLAGDHTGELFF	TGTGCCAGCAGCTTAATAAGTGGACTAGCGGGGGACCACACCGGGGAGCTGTTTTTT
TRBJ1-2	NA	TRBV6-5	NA	CASSYSAQGVYGYTF	TGTGCCAGCAGTTACTCGGCACAGGGCGTCTATGGCTACACCTTC
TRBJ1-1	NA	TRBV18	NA	CASSPNEGRGTEAFF	TGTGCCAGCTCACCAAATGAGGGGAGGGGCACTGAAGCTTTCTTT
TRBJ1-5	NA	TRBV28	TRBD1	CASRIYRGSNQPQHF	TGTGCCAGCAGAATCTACAGGGGAAGCAATCAGCCCCAGCATTTT
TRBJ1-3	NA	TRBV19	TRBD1	CASTLGTGVGNTIYF	TGTGCCAGTACCCTAGGGACAGGGGTTGGAAACACCATATATTTT
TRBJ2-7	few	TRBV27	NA	CASSPEVGGYEQYF	TGTGCCAGCAGTCCCGAAGTGGGGGGCTACGAGCAGTACTTC
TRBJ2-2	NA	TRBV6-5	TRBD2	CASSYGGGTGELFF	TGTGCCAGCAGTTACGGGGGGGGAACCGGGGAGCTGTTTTTT
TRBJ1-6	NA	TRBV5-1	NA	CASSLDRVVDSPLHF	TGCGCCAGCAGCTTGGACAGGGTAGTGGATTCACCCCTCCACTTT